These T cell receptor beta chains were read from a single sample in a study of cytomegalovirus exposure and HLA in healthy donors. Assay used: immunoSEQ multiplex PCR; TCRdb lists only in-frame clones, some missing. Of around 160,000 clones listed, around 89% are singletons. Input material: PBMCs. Every receptor here comes from a man in his late teens or twenties in good health and CMV-seronegative. Both conserved end residues are part of each CDR3. D genes are given only for firm matches. The size field is filled for only some rows; it gives once, few, many or a size class.

CDR3 DNA,CDR3 protein,J gene,D gene,V gene,clone size
TGCGCCAGCAGCCAAGGAGGGGCGGGACTCTACGAGCAGTACTTC,CASSQGGAGLYEQYF,TRBJ2-7,.,TRBV4-1,.
TGTGCCAGTAGTATAGGGCAGGGGAAGCTGGTCGGGCAGCCCCAGCATTTT,CASSIGQGKLVGQPQHF,TRBJ1-5,.,TRBV19,.
TGTGCCAGCAGTTGGACAGGGGGTGAGGGCTACACCTTC,CASSWTGGEGYTF,TRBJ1-2,TRBD1,TRBV27,.
TGTGCCAGCCGGTCGGGAGTTCCATACGAGCAGTACTTC,CASRSGVPYEQYF,TRBJ2-7,.,TRBV6-5,.
TGTGCCAGCAGTCCCGGGACAGGGCGCTACAATGAGCAGTTCTTC,CASSPGTGRYNEQFF,TRBJ2-1,TRBD1,TRBV27,.
TGTGCCAGCAGCTCAATACAGGGAGCCGGGGAGCTGTTTTTT,CASSSIQGAGELFF,TRBJ2-2,.,TRBV11-3,.
TGTGCCAGCAGGGGAATGACCCCCGCGGGGGCAGATACGCAGTATTTT,CASRGMTPAGADTQYF,TRBJ2-3,TRBD2,TRBV28,.
TGTGCCAGCAGTACACTAGGGTTAAGCAATCAGCCCCAGCATTTT,CASSTLGLSNQPQHF,TRBJ1-5,.,TRBV28,.
TGTGCCAGCAGTGACCGGGAGTTGGTGGAGACCCAGTACTTC,CASSDRELVETQYF,TRBJ2-5,.,TRBV25-1,.
TGTGCCAGCAGCAGGCGGGGGCCCGGGGCCAACGTCCTGACTTTC,CASSRRGPGANVLTF,TRBJ2-6,.,TRBV7-2,.
TGTGCCAGCAGTTTTAACAGGGGGACAGATACGCAGTATTTT,CASSFNRGTDTQYF,TRBJ2-3,TRBD1,TRBV28,once
TGCGCCAGCAGCTTGAGTAGCCCAGAGACCCAGTACTTC,CASSLSSPETQYF,TRBJ2-5,.,TRBV5-1,.
TGTGCCAGCAGTTTGGGCACAGGCGTTACATATGGCTACACCTTC,CASSLGTGVTYGYTF,TRBJ1-2,.,TRBV28,few
TGTGCCAGCAGTTTCCCCCTGGGGGCCGGCGGTGGCACAGATACGCAGTATTTT,CASSFPLGAGGGTDTQYF,TRBJ2-3,.,TRBV28,.
TGTGCCAGCAGCTTAAGGGAGGGCTCTGGGGCCAACGTCCTGACTTTC,CASSLREGSGANVLTF,TRBJ2-6,TRBD2,TRBV11-2,.
TGTGCCAGCAGTAAGGTCTCCACAGGCAACCCCTACAATGAGCAGTTCTTC,CASSKVSTGNPYNEQFF,TRBJ2-1,.,TRBV27,.
TGTGCCAGCAGCCAGGATAGAGGACAGGGCAGCGAAAAACTGTTTTTT,CASSQDRGQGSEKLFF,TRBJ1-4,TRBD1,TRBV4-2,.
TGTGCCTCGGCGGGGGCCCTCACAGATACGCAGTATTTT,CASAGALTDTQYF,TRBJ2-3,.,TRBV30,.
TGTGCCAGCAGCTTGGCGACAGGGCCTGAAGCTTTCTTT,CASSLATGPEAFF,TRBJ1-1,TRBD1,TRBV7-6,.
TGTGCCAGCAGCACCCCAAAAGGACTAGCGGGAGGAGAGACCCAGTACTTC,CASSTPKGLAGGETQYF,TRBJ2-5,TRBD2,TRBV7-9,.
TGTGCCAGCAGTTTAGGTCCGGACACCGGGGAGCTGTTTTTT,CASSLGPDTGELFF,TRBJ2-2,.,TRBV27,.
TGTGCCATCAGTGCCCCGTTAACAGGGGGCCGTTTTTCCTACGAGCAGTACTTC,CAISAPLTGGRFSYEQYF,TRBJ2-7,TRBD1,TRBV10-3,.
TGTGCCAGCTCCGCCGGAGAAAATCAGCCCCAGCATTTT,CASSAGENQPQHF,TRBJ1-5,.,TRBV18,.
TGTGCCAGCAGTTTTCGCGGGGGACCGAATGAGCAGTTCTTC,CASSFRGGPNEQFF,TRBJ2-1,TRBD2,TRBV27,.
TGTGCCAGCTCTCAGACCCCAATTACAGGGGGCACTGAAGCTTTCTTT,CASSQTPITGGTEAFF,TRBJ1-1,TRBD1,TRBV18,.
TGCGCCAGCAGCCAAGAATTCAGTAACACTGAAGCTTTCTTT,CASSQEFSNTEAFF,TRBJ1-1,.,TRBV4-1,.
TGTGCCAGCAGCTCCCAGGGATTCAATCAGCCCCAGCATTTT,CASSSQGFNQPQHF,TRBJ1-5,.,TRBV5-8,.
TGTGCCAGCTCACCCCTAGCGGGAGGGCAGGATGATACGCAGTATTTT,CASSPLAGGQDDTQYF,TRBJ2-3,TRBD2,TRBV18,.
TGTGCCAGCAGTTACAGCGGGACCTACGACACCGGGGAGCTGTTTTTT,CASSYSGTYDTGELFF,TRBJ2-2,TRBD2,TRBV6-5,.
TGTGCCAGTAGTATTCGGGGGGTGGGCAATCAGCCCCAGCATTTT,CASSIRGVGNQPQHF,TRBJ1-5,.,TRBV19,once
TGTGCCAGCAGTTACTCGACCCCAGGGGCAGATACGCAGTATTTT,CASSYSTPGADTQYF,TRBJ2-3,.,TRBV6-5,.
TGTGCCAGCAGCTTCCAGGGTGACTATGGCTACACCTTC,CASSFQGDYGYTF,TRBJ1-2,.,TRBV5-6,.
TGTGCCAGCAGCAAAGGACAGGGGGAGTACTTC,CASSKGQGEYF,TRBJ2-7,TRBD1,TRBV5-4,.
TGCGCCAGCAGCCAAGAACAGGTACTATCTGGCTACACCTTC,CASSQEQVLSGYTF,TRBJ1-2,.,TRBV4-1,.
TGTGCCAGCAGACCTTCCGGGACTAGCGGATACAATGAGCAGTTCTTC,CASRPSGTSGYNEQFF,TRBJ2-1,TRBD2,TRBV27,once
TGTGCCAGCAGTTCCGGGATCTCGTTGAACACCGGGGAGCTGTTTTTT,CASSSGISLNTGELFF,TRBJ2-2,.,TRBV27,.
TGTGCCAGCAGGGTACCGGGACAGGGGTCCTACAATGAGCAGTTCTTC,CASRVPGQGSYNEQFF,TRBJ2-1,TRBD1,TRBV2,.